These T cell receptor beta chains were read from a single sample in a study of blood T cells in healthy people across ages. In TCRdb, the 5' RACE reads were re-called with MiXCR into one record per CDR3 protein. Here the sample spans 780,000 or so distinct CDR3 sequences, roughly three fifths being singletons. Sequenced material: blood. All receptors come from a man aged 40-55 years in good health. Both conserved end residues are part of each CDR3. A D gene is named only where the DNA matches it firmly. A row's size may be missing; if present it is once, few, many or a size class.

cdr3_length | d_call | clone_size | j_call | v_call | cdr3_aa | cdr3_nt
14 | TRBD2 | few | TRBJ2-5 | TRBV28 | CASSLAGEQETQYF | TGTGCCAGCAGTTTAGCGGGGGAGCAAGAGACCCAGTACTTC
13 | TRBD1 | NA | TRBJ1-2 | TRBV6-6 | CASIRQGNYGYTF | TGTGCCAGCATAAGACAGGGGAACTATGGCTACACCTTC
15 | TRBD2 | NA | TRBJ2-1 | TRBV12-3/TRBV12-4 | CASRSSGRARNEQFF | TGTGCCAGCAGGAGCAGCGGGAGGGCTAGGAATGAGCAGTTCTTC
13 | NA | NA | TRBJ1-5 | TRBV12-3/TRBV12-4 | CASSFGRSQPQHF | TGTGCCAGCAGTTTCGGACGGTCTCAGCCCCAGCATTTT
16 | NA | NA | TRBJ2-7 | TRBV28 | CASTLGGIRHSYKQYF | TGTGCCAGCACCCTGGGAGGTATTCGACACTCCTACAAGCAGTACTTC
15 | NA | NA | TRBJ1-1 | TRBV6-1 | CASSENMASNTEAFF | TGTGCCAGCAGTGAAAATATGGCTTCGAACACTGAAGCTTTCTTT
15 | NA | NA | TRBJ2-1 | TRBV9 | CASSVGLDRTSEQFF | TGTGCCAGCAGCGTGGGCCTAGATAGGACGAGTGAGCAGTTCTTC
14 | NA | NA | TRBJ2-3 | TRBV7-3 | CASSLYRVADTQYF | TGTGCCAGCAGCTTATACAGGGTCGCAGATACGCAGTATTTT
14 | NA | NA | TRBJ2-4 | TRBV9 | CASSVGTEKNIQYF | TGTGCCAGCAGCGTAGGGACAGAAAAAAACATTCAGTACTTC
19 | NA | NA | TRBJ1-2 | TRBV3-1 | CASSQGWGGLSYANYGYTF | TGTGCCAGCAGCCAAGGTTGGGGGGGTTTAAGCTACGCTAACTATGGCTACACCTTC
16 | NA | NA | TRBJ2-6 | TRBV7-9 | CASRKHLGSGANVLTF | TGTGCCAGCAGAAAACATTTGGGCTCTGGGGCCAACGTCCTGACTTTC
14 | NA | NA | TRBJ2-1 | TRBV7-2 | CASSLNGWGDEQFF | TGTGCCAGCAGCCTAAACGGATGGGGCGATGAGCAGTTCTTC
13 | NA | NA | TRBJ2-4 | TRBV6-1 | CASSEQEKNIQYF | TGTGCCAGCAGTGAACAGGAAAAAAACATTCAGTACTTC
16 | TRBD2 | NA | TRBJ2-1 | TRBV3-1 | CASSQDGASGSNEQFF | TGTGCCAGCAGCCAAGACGGGGCTAGCGGGAGTAATGAGCAGTTCTTC
14 | NA | NA | TRBJ2-3 | TRBV6-4 | CASSPLRGADTQYF | TGTGCTAGCAGCCCTCTACGAGGGGCAGATACGCAGTATTTT
13 | NA | NA | TRBJ1-1 | TRBV12-3/TRBV12-4 | CASTVTGRTEAFF | TGTGCCAGCACCGTTACAGGGAGGACTGAAGCTTTCTTT
17 | TRBD1 | NA | TRBJ2-7 | TRBV4-3 | CAILTGIATTFKYEQYF | TGCGCCATCCTGACAGGGATAGCGACCACGTTCAAATACGAGCAGTACTTC
16 | TRBD2 | NA | TRBJ2-3 | TRBV7-3 | CASTLAGDYSTDTQYF | TGTGCCAGCACCTTGGCCGGGGACTATAGCACAGATACGCAGTATTTT
15 | TRBD1 | NA | TRBJ1-1 | TRBV4-2 | CASSQDRGQNTEAFF | TGTGCCAGCAGCCAGGACAGGGGACAGAACACTGAAGCTTTCTTT
12 | NA | NA | TRBJ2-5 | TRBV20-1 | CSARKSSETQYF | TGCAGTGCTAGGAAGTCATCGGAGACCCAGTACTTC
17 | TRBD2 | NA | TRBJ2-2 | TRBV9 | CASSHGTSGGDTGELFF | TGTGCCAGCAGCCATGGGACTAGCGGGGGGGACACCGGGGAGCTGTTTTTT
19 | TRBD2 | NA | TRBJ2-3 | TRBV6-2/TRBV6-3 | CASSYSNPGLAGVPDTQYF | TGTGCCAGCAGTTACTCGAACCCGGGACTAGCGGGAGTCCCAGATACGCAGTATTTT
16 | TRBD1 | many | TRBJ1-6 | TRBV20-1 | CSARDRGNFYNSPLHF | TGCAGTGCTAGGGACAGGGGCAACTTCTATAATTCACCCCTCCACTTT
13 | NA | once | TRBJ1-6 | TRBV3-1 | CASSRVVYSPLHF | TGTGCCAGCAGCCGAGTGGTGTATTCACCCCTCCACTTT
15 | TRBD2 | NA | TRBJ2-2 | TRBV5-1 | CASSWTSGRTGELFF | TGCGCCAGCAGCTGGACTAGCGGGAGGACCGGGGAGCTGTTTTTT
16 | TRBD2 | NA | TRBJ2-1 | TRBV4-3 | CASSQDSGYSYNEQFF | TGCGCCAGCAGCCAAGATAGCGGGTACTCCTACAATGAGCAGTTCTTC
16 | NA | few | TRBJ2-1 | TRBV29-1 | CSVTWARLGSYNEQFF | TGCAGCGTCACCTGGGCCAGGCTTGGCTCCTACAATGAGCAGTTCTTC
15 | NA | NA | TRBJ2-7 | TRBV7-8 | CASSLGLLESYEQYF | TGTGCCAGCAGCTTGGGCTTGCTCGAGTCCTACGAGCAGTACTTC
15 | TRBD1 | NA | TRBJ1-5 | TRBV18 | CASSRGTGTARPQHF | TGTGCCAGCTCACGGGGGACAGGGACTGCAAGGCCCCAGCATTTT
12 | NA | NA | TRBJ1-1 | TRBV20-1 | CSARAAGFVAFF | TGCAGTGCTAGAGCAGCGGGGTTTGTCGCTTTCTTT
14 | NA | NA | TRBJ2-7 | TRBV9 | CASSPFEANYEQYF | TGTGCCAGCAGCCCATTTGAGGCGAACTACGAGCAGTACTTC
14 | TRBD1 | few | TRBJ1-5 | TRBV2 | CASSADRRYQPQHF | TGTGCCAGCAGCGCGGACAGGCGGTATCAGCCCCAGCATTTT
15 | TRBD1 | NA | TRBJ2-1 | TRBV5-1 | CASSLEDRAYNEQFF | TGCGCCAGCAGCTTGGAGGACAGGGCCTACAATGAGCAGTTCTTC
18 | NA | NA | TRBJ1-6 | TRBV7-2 | CASSLKGWGSSYNSPLHF | TGTGCCAGCAGCTTGAAAGGGTGGGGTAGCTCCTATAATTCACCCCTCCACTTT
17 | TRBD2 | NA | TRBJ2-3 | TRBV29-1 | CSVDGASGAGVTDTQYF | TGCAGCGTTGACGGGGCATCTGGGGCGGGAGTCACAGATACGCAGTATTTT
13 | NA | few | TRBJ2-3 | TRBV7-7 | CASSSGSGDTQYF | TGTGCCAGCAGCTCCGGATCGGGTGATACGCAGTATTTT
15 | NA | NA | TRBJ1-2 | TRBV12-3/TRBV12-4 | CASSFSRPGVYGYTF | TGTGCCAGCAGTTTTTCACGGCCTGGGGTTTATGGCTACACCTTC
15 | TRBD2 | NA | TRBJ2-1 | TRBV7-3 | CASSLRATGGNEQFF | TGTGCCAGCAGCTTAAGGGCTACGGGGGGCAATGAGCAGTTCTTC
16 | TRBD1 | few | TRBJ2-1 | TRBV7-2 | CASSLAGQGGHNEQFF | TGTGCCAGCAGCTTAGCAGGACAGGGGGGTCACAATGAGCAGTTCTTC
12 | NA | NA | TRBJ2-7 | TRBV29-1 | CSVDAQTYEQYF | TGCAGCGTTGACGCTCAGACCTACGAGCAGTACTTC
13 | NA | few | TRBJ1-4 | TRBV7-2 | CASSPPAGEKLFF | TGTGCCAGCAGCCCACCTGCGGGTGAAAAACTGTTTTTT
12 | NA | few | TRBJ2-1 | TRBV10-3 | CAILVPPNEQFF | TGTGCCATCTTAGTCCCTCCCAATGAGCAGTTCTTC
14 | NA | once | TRBJ2-7 | TRBV7-9 | CASSLDRDADEQYF | TGTGCCAGCAGCTTAGATAGGGACGCGGACGAGCAGTACTTC
15 | NA | few | TRBJ2-4 | TRBV4-1 | CASSQIRGLKNIQYF | TGCGCCAGCAGCCAGATACGGGGGCTAAAAAACATTCAGTACTTC
13 | NA | few | TRBJ2-7 | TRBV2 | CASRYGEAYEQYF | TGTGCCAGCAGGTATGGGGAAGCCTACGAGCAGTACTTC